Below are 29 T cell receptor beta chains sequenced from a single sample in a study of T cell repertoires in cytomegalovirus infection (dated by TCRdb to about 2019). Reads for this sample came from an Illumina HiSeq 1500. TCRdb's own reprocessing of the public reads used fastp at Q25 and MiXCR and kept productive beta chains. Rows merge per CDR3 protein into single entries with the most common DNA and genes. The sample table holds around 230,000 distinct CDR3 sequences, of which 30% to 45% were seen once. The leading ten clones occupy 59% of the sample. The antigens these receptors bind are not known. The treatment or condition label, read with the paper, signifies: in vitro stimulation with specific CMV peptide epitopes to enrich CMV-specific T cells. Sequencing was performed on CD8+ T cells from cultured PBMCs, taken from culture after CMV antigen stimulation. The receptors originated from a human donor in good health (CMV status not recorded). Some clones in this sample may be carry-over from other donors' samples.

This clonotype was detected many times. The chain couples TRBV7-2 to TRBJ2-7, with unresolved D. The germline V gene encodes CDR1 SGHTA and CDR2 FQGNSA. With 1 base removed from V and 3 bases from J, the gap between germline ends came to 7 bases. This CDR3 is built from 13 residues. In nucleotides, the CDR3 is TGTGCCAGCAGCTTAGTGTCTGACTACGAGCAGTACTTC. Protein product: CASSLVSDYEQYF.

The table lists this clonotype with many counts. This sequence joins TRBV7-8 and TRBJ2-7, with D possibly being TRBD1 (5 bases). Trimming cost V 5 bases and J 11 bases, with 19 bases left between them. CDR1 is SGHVS, CDR2 FQNEAQ, per germline. The CDR3 runs to 13 residues. DNA of the CDR3: TGTGCCAGCAGCCGTAAAACAGGCCGTTCGGAGTACTTC. Translation: CASSRKTGRSEYF.

The chain has TRBV7-3 and TRBJ1-1, with D unresolved. CDR3 size: 17 residues. V lost 0 bases, J lost 0 bases, and 14 bases lay in between. Germline assignment: CDR1 SGHTA and CDR2 FQGTGA. Here the CDR3 reads CASSLTPLAQMNTEAFF. The CDR3, as DNA: TGTGCCAGCAGCTTAACACCGTTGGCTCAAATGAACACTGAAGCTTTCTTT.

The genes are TRBV27 and TRBJ1-5; D unresolved. Germline CDR1 and CDR2: MNHEY and SMNVEV (reference sequence). V was clipped by 2 bases and J by 4 bases, with 6 bases between them. CDR3 size: 13 residues. DNA for the CDR3: TGTGCCAGCAGTTTAAGGGTTAATCAGCCCCAGCATTTT. Amino acid sequence: CASSLRVNQPQHF.

The chain employs TRBV6-1 and TRBJ2-7; 7 bases agree with TRBD1. The CDR3 consists of 18 residues. V dropped 2 bases and J dropped 5; count of bases not matched to a gene: 18. Germline CDR1 and CDR2: MNHNS and SASEGT. This CDR3 is CASSEYPSTDRPRDEQYF. The CDR3 DNA sequence: TGTGCCAGCAGTGAATACCCTTCGACGGACAGGCCCCGGGACGAGCAGTACTTC.

J is TRBJ2-3 and V is TRBV7-2, with 13 positions matching TRBD2. V shed 4 bases, J shed 2 bases, and the junction held 3 bases outside the gene matches. In germline, CDR1 is SGHTA, CDR2 FQGNSA. The CDR3 extends over 16 amino acids. CDR3 amino acids: CASSSGLAGVTDTQYF. CDR3 sequence (DNA): TGTGCCAGCAGCTCTGGACTAGCGGGGGTCACAGATACGCAGTATTTT. Using reference TRBV7-2 and TRBJ2-3 for the parts outside the CDR3, the full variable domain is GAGVSQSPSNKVTEKGKDVELRCDPISGHTALYWYRQSLGQGLEFLIYFQGNSAPDKSGLPSDRFSAERTGGSVSTLTIQRTQQEDSAVYLCASSSGLAGVTDTQYFGPGTRLTVL.

The sample holds a few counts of this clonotype. The V and J genes are TRBV2 and TRBJ2-2; 10 bases match TRBD2. In germline, CDR1 is SNHLY, CDR2 FYNNEI. Germline trimming cut 2 bases from V and 7 bases from J; bases unmatched to any gene: 7. The CDR3 runs 16 residues. The CDR3 is CASSEKRGGEGGELFF. CDR3 coding DNA: TGTGCCAGCAGTGAAAAGCGGGGGGGAGAAGGCGGGGAGCTGTTTTTT. The full variable domain, in which reference TRBV2 and TRBJ2-2 provide the parts outside the CDR3, is EPEVTQTPSHQVTQMGQEVILRCVPISNHLYFYWYRQILGQKVEFLVSFYNNEISEKSEIFDDQFSVERPDGSNFTLKIRSTKLEDSAMYFCASSEKRGGEGGELFFGEGSRLTVL.

The CDR3 here is CASSQGGGLSGHNEQFF. CDR3 nucleotide sequence: TGTGCCAGCAGCCAAGGAGGAGGTCTGAGTGGCCACAATGAGCAGTTCTTC. V usage is TRBV4-2 and J usage is TRBJ2-1; D is perhaps TRBD2 (5 bases). Deletions cut 1 base from V and 5 bases from J, with 18 bases between. The CDR3 loop spans 17 amino acids. Germline CDR1 and CDR2: LGHNA and YNFKEQ.

This chain joins TRBV27 and TRBJ2-5, with 9 bases matching TRBD2. Germline V CDR1 and CDR2: MNHEY, SMNVEV (reference sequence). The CDR3 is 16 residues long. Germline trimming cut 5 bases from V and 1 base from J; bases unmatched to any gene: 8. The CDR3 region is CASSLSTSGSQETQYF. The CDR3 coding sequence is TGTGCCAGCAGTCTCTCGACTAGCGGATCCCAAGAGACCCAGTACTTC.

This chain links TRBV28 with TRBJ1-2; 7 bases are a match to TRBD1. The CDR3 has 14 residues. Germline V gives CDR1 MDHEN, CDR2 SYDVKM. Trimming cost V 5 bases and J 6 bases; bases outside gene matches: 9. CDR3 loop: CASSLGRDSDGYTF. Written as DNA, the CDR3 is TGTGCCAGCAGTCTCGGCCGGGACAGCGATGGCTACACCTTC.

This chain connects TRBV27 to TRBJ1-6; a possible D gene is TRBD1 (5 bases). V was shortened by 8 bases and J by 1 base, with 12 bases between the two germline ends. The CDR3 has 15 residues. In germline, CDR1 is MNHEY, CDR2 SMNVEV (reference sequence). Here the CDR3 reads CASGDSGSYNSPLHF. In nucleotides, the CDR3 is TGTGCCAGCGGAGACAGTGGTTCCTATAATTCACCCCTCCACTTT.

This clonotype was observed a handful of times. This chain uses TRBV7-6 with TRBJ2-1, with 8 bases that match TRBD2. Germline CDR1 SGHVS, CDR2 FNYEAQ. CDR3 length: 16 amino acids. The V and J ends lost 5 bases and 8 bases, in that order; junction bases with no gene match: 14. In DNA form, the CDR3 reads TGTGCCAGCAGCCCCGACGGGGGGGTCCCTCAGGATGAGCAGTTCTTC. Amino acid sequence: CASSPDGGVPQDEQFF.

This clonotype was observed many times. The chain employs TRBV20-1 and TRBJ2-7; no reliable D call. The germline gives CDR1 DFQATT, CDR2 SNEGSKA (reference sequence). V shed 4 bases and J shed 3 bases, with 19 bases lying between them. There are 15 residues in the CDR3. CDR3 DNA: TGCAGTGCTAAAGCTTCCTTTCTCCCGCTCTACGAGCAGTACTTC. The encoded protein is CSAKASFLPLYEQYF.

The genes are TRBV5-6 and TRBJ1-5; D is unresolved. The V and J ends lost 3 bases and 6 bases respectively, with 7 bases between them. The V gene's germline CDR1 is SGHDT and CDR2 YYEEEE. This CDR3 has 12 residues. CDR3: CASSYSGQPQHF. In DNA, the CDR3 is TGTGCCAGCAGCTATAGTGGTCAGCCCCAGCATTTT.

This clonotype was seen a few times. The chain has TRBV10-3 and TRBJ2-5; TRBD2 aligns across 11 bases. V lost 0 bases to trimming and J lost 5 bases; unmatched junction nucleotides: 8. Germline CDR1 reads ENHRY; CDR2 reads SYGVKD. CDR3 length: 17 residues. The CDR3 loop is CAISESNSLAGDETQYF. Here the CDR3 DNA reads TGTGCCATCAGTGAGTCAAACTCACTAGCGGGAGATGAGACCCAGTACTTC.

This clonotype appeared many times. The V and J genes are TRBV7-2 and TRBJ2-7; D unresolved. Trimming took 5 bases from V and 2 from J, leaving 13 bases between them. The CDR3 spans 14 residues. Germline loops: CDR1 SGHTA, CDR2 FQGNSA. This chain's CDR3 is CASSPSPGPYEQYF. CDR3 sequence (DNA): TGTGCCAGCAGCCCCTCCCCCGGTCCCTACGAGCAGTACTTC.

There are a few counts of this clonotype. The chain has TRBV7-3 and TRBJ1-1; D unresolved. The CDR3 has 16 amino acids. The germline CDR1 and CDR2 sequences are SGHTA and FQGTGA. Trimming stripped 3 bases from V and 4 bases from J, with 18 bases between. The CDR3 coding sequence is TGTGCCAGCAGCTTTACCCGACTAAAGATAGGCACTGAAGCTTTCTTT. It encodes CASSFTRLKIGTEAFF.

CDR3: CASSATRGGQGRETQYF. The CDR3 coding sequence is TGTGCCAGCAGTGCAACAAGAGGCGGTCAGGGAAGAGAGACCCAGTACTTC. The rearrangement uses TRBV6-1 and TRBJ2-5, with a tentative D call TRBD1 (5 bases). V shed 4 bases and J shed 4 bases, with 22 bases lying between them. Looked up from germline, CDR1 is MNHNS and CDR2 is SASEGT. The CDR3 contains 17 residues.

The rearrangement joins TRBV29-1 to TRBJ1-1, with 12 bases identical to TRBD1. V shed 4 bases, J shed 7 bases, and the junction held 7 bases outside the gene matches. The CDR3 loop spans 14 amino acids. The germline gives CDR1 SQVTM, CDR2 ANQGSEA. CDR3: CSVALGQGAGEAFF. For the CDR3, the DNA is TGCAGCGTTGCCTTGGGACAGGGGGCAGGTGAAGCTTTCTTT.

V gene TRBV7-4 combines with J gene TRBJ2-7, with TRBD1 as a possible D gene (6 bases). This CDR3 region has 13 residues. Between the trimmed V and J ends, which lost 7 bases and 5 bases, there was a span of 15 bases. Germline V gene lookup returns CDR1 SGHVT and CDR2 SQSDAQ. CDR3 region: CASTPSRGNEQYF. The CDR3 DNA reads TGTGCCAGCACCCCGAGTAGGGGGAACGAGCAGTACTTC.

The chain uses TRBV7-2 and TRBJ2-7, with D perhaps matching TRBD2 (7 bases). Germline V gene data show CDR1 as SGHTA and CDR2 as FQGNSA. This CDR3 region has 15 residues. V lost 0 bases, J lost 4 bases, and 13 bases lay in between. In DNA, the CDR3 is TGTGCCAGCAGCTTAGCCCAGGGGAGGGGTTACGAGCAGTACTTC. Amino acid sequence: CASSLAQGRGYEQYF.

This sequence joins TRBV7-3 and TRBJ1-2; D unresolved. CDR3 length: 13 residues. Trimming took off 1 base at V and 5 bases at J, with 8 bases between the two ends. CDR1 is SGHTA, CDR2 FQGTGA, per germline. CDR3 region: CASSLIGSYGYTF. Here the CDR3 DNA reads TGTGCCAGCAGCTTAATAGGGAGTTATGGCTACACCTTC.

The rearrangement joins TRBV7-9 to TRBJ2-3; 10 positions agree with TRBD2. V lost 4 bases to trimming and J lost 0 bases; unmatched junction nucleotides: 10. The CDR3 totals 18 residues. Germline values: CDR1 SEHNR, CDR2 FQNEAQ (reference sequence). This CDR3 is CASSSRTSTSGSTDTQYF. As DNA, the CDR3 is TGTGCCAGCAGCTCGCGCACCTCGACTAGCGGGAGCACAGATACGCAGTATTTT.

This clonotype showed up just a few times. This chain joins TRBV13 and TRBJ2-1, with 9 nucleotides matching TRBD2. This CDR3 contains 15 residues. Trimming cost V 5 bases and J 9 bases; bases outside gene matches: 11. Germline-derived CDR1 and CDR2 are PRHDT and FYEKMQ (reference sequence). Here the CDR3 reads CASSPRGAGGFEQFF. In DNA form, the CDR3 reads TGTGCCAGCAGCCCGAGGGGAGCGGGGGGTTTTGAGCAGTTCTTC.

V usage is TRBV28 and J usage is TRBJ2-7, with D maybe TRBD1 (5 bases). With 4 bases removed from V and 3 bases from J, the gap between germline ends came to 22 bases. This CDR3 spans 17 amino acids. CDR1 is MDHEN, CDR2 SYDVKM, per germline. DNA for the CDR3: TGTGCCAGCAGTTCCTTGGCAGGGTCCGATTCCGACTACGAGCAGTACTTC. Translated: CASSSLAGSDSDYEQYF.

The chain is built from TRBV11-2 and TRBJ2-7; 9 bases match TRBD1. Trimming removed 4 bases from V and 2 bases from J; junction bases left unmatched: 9. CDR1 SGHAT and CDR2 FQNNGV come from the germline V gene. The CDR3 is 16 residues long. The CDR3 loop reads CASSSGDRGNPYEQYF. The CDR3, as DNA: TGTGCCAGCAGCTCGGGAGACAGGGGGAATCCCTACGAGCAGTACTTC.

Written as DNA, the CDR3 is TGTGCCAGCAGTTACTTGACCCCCCGGATCGGCACCGGGGAGCTGTTTTTT. Translation gives CASSYLTPRIGTGELFF. The V gene is TRBV6-6, the J gene TRBJ2-2; D gene unclear. V shed 1 base and J shed 4 bases, with 16 bases lying between them. Germline V gene lookup returns CDR1 MNHNY and CDR2 SVGAGI (reference sequence). The CDR3 contains 17 residues.

This clonotype was counted at least ten times. The chain carries TRBV7-2 and TRBJ2-7; 7 nucleotides match TRBD1. The junction had 9 bases not matched to a gene; V was cut back by 5 bases and J by 2 bases. CDR1 and CDR2 (germline): SGHTA, FQGNSA. The CDR3 runs 15 residues. CDR3 bases: TGTGCCAGCAGCCCCCGAGGGACAGACACCTACGAGCAGTACTTC. This translates into CASSPRGTDTYEQYF.

This clonotype has just one count. The chain recombines TRBV7-6 with TRBJ2-1; 12 bases align to TRBD2. The CDR3 consists of 16 residues. V was pared by 5 bases and J by 8 bases, with 10 bases of the junction left unmatched. Germline CDR1 reads SGHVS; CDR2 reads FNYEAQ. The CDR3 sequence: CASSPRTSGIIHEQFF. The CDR3 DNA follows: TGTGCCAGCAGCCCTCGGACTAGCGGGATCATCCATGAGCAGTTCTTC.